These 15 T cell receptor beta chains were sequenced from one sample in a study. One entry per CDR3 protein results from TCRdb running MiXCR on the 5' RACE reads. In the table there are around 30,000 distinct CDR3 sequences, around 24% of which are singletons. Sequencing was performed on memory CD4+ T cells sorted from blood. Described subset: memory CD4+ T cells, CD4+CD45RO+CD25-. The origin of the receptors is a female donor with breast cancer.

Of note for this clonotype: The conserved phenylalanine or tryptophan normally closing the CDR3 is absent here, so this likely arose from a read error. CDR3 DNA: TGTGCCAGCAGTTTAAGGGGGTTGACCGGCGGCGAGCAGTACCTC. Its translation: CASSLRGLTGGEQYL. The chain employs TRBV28 and TRBJ2-7; maybe TRBD1 (6 bases). Germline-derived CDR1 and CDR2 are MDHEN and SYDVKM. The CDR3 loop spans 15 amino acids. Trimming stripped 2 bases from V and 6 bases from J, with 17 bases between.

In its sample, this clonotype was seen many times. CDR3 loop: CSAHPPIDRLVYHYEQYF. Written as DNA, the CDR3 is TGCAGTGCCCACCCCCCTATAGACAGGCTCGTCTACCACTACGAGCAGTACTTC. The chain carries TRBV20-1 and TRBJ2-7; TRBD1 is a possible D gene (6 bases). This CDR3 contains 18 residues. With 6 bases removed from V and 3 bases from J, the gap between germline ends came to 30 bases. Germline V lookup: CDR1 DFQATT, CDR2 SNEGSKA (reference sequence).

This clonotype was recorded a few times. V usage is TRBV30 and J usage is TRBJ2-2, with 11 positions matching TRBD2. Germline V CDR1 and CDR2: GTSNPN, SVGIG (reference sequence). With 4 bases clipped from V and 4 bases from J, the junction kept 14 bases outside the gene matches. The CDR3 sequence is 18 residues long. The chain's CDR3 is CAWMGPASGRSGTGELFF. In DNA, the CDR3 is TGTGCCTGGATGGGACCCGCTAGCGGGAGGTCGGGCACCGGGGAGCTGTTTTTT.

This clonotype has only a few counts. This chain links TRBV6-5 with TRBJ2-2, with 7 bases lining up with TRBD1. The germline gives CDR1 MNHEY, CDR2 SVGAGI. This CDR3 is built from 15 residues. Trimming removed 6 bases from V and 6 bases from J; junction bases left unmatched: 10. The CDR3 bases are TGTGCCAGCAGGTACAGGGGTTCCCTCTCCGGGGAGCTGTTTTTT. Translation gives CASRYRGSLSGELFF.

This clonotype was detected only a few times. This chain uses TRBV7-3 with TRBJ2-2, with D perhaps TRBD2 (6 bases). V was trimmed by 5 bases and J by 7 bases, leaving 11 bases between them. There are 13 residues in the CDR3. CDR1 SGHTA and CDR2 FQGTGA come from the germline V gene. Written as DNA, the CDR3 is TGTGCCAGCAGCCTACGGGGGTTCGGGGAGCTGTTTTTT. Translation: CASSLRGFGELFF.

The chain couples TRBV6-1 to TRBJ1-5; D unclear. V lost 6 bases, J lost 2 bases, and 14 bases lay in between. The CDR3 runs 15 residues. The germline gives CDR1 MNHNS, CDR2 SASEGT. The CDR3: CASRKKGAGNQPQHF. The CDR3 region has the DNA TGTGCCAGCAGGAAAAAGGGAGCGGGCAATCAGCCCCAGCATTTT.

This clonotype has ten or more counts. J is TRBJ2-1 and V is TRBV6-5, with D perhaps TRBD2 (5 bases). Trimming took 0 bases from V and 5 from J, leaving 14 bases between them. CDR3 length: 16 amino acids. Per germline, CDR1 MNHEY and CDR2 SVGAGI. For the CDR3, the DNA is TGTGCCAGCAGTTACTCGACTATGTACTTCAACAATGAGCAGTTCTTC. It yields the protein CASSYSTMYFNNEQFF.

The CDR3 loop reads CASSLPETGEQYF. CDR3 DNA: TGCGCCAGCAGCTTGCCGGAAACCGGGGAGCAGTACTTC. The chain couples TRBV5-1 to TRBJ2-7; no reliable D call. Germline V gene data show CDR1 as SGHRS and CDR2 as YFSETQ. This CDR3 has 13 residues. V lost 1 base and J 7 bases, leaving 12 bases between the germline ends.

This clonotype came up many times. V usage is TRBV7-3 and J usage is TRBJ2-5, with 11 bases aligning to TRBD2. Unmatched junction bases numbered 3, after V lost 4 bases and J lost 2 bases. The CDR3 loop spans 15 amino acids. Germline lookup yields CDR1 SGHTA and CDR2 FQGTGA. CDR3 sequence: CASSSGLAEQETQYF. In nucleotides, the CDR3 is TGTGCCAGCAGCTCGGGACTAGCGGAACAAGAGACCCAGTACTTC.

Turning to this clonotype: This clone may be a read error of a much larger clone one base away. This chain links TRBV4-2 with TRBJ2-4; D may be TRBD1 or TRBD2 (5 bases each). The CDR3 extends over 14 amino acids. Germline assignment: CDR1 LGHNA and CDR2 YNFKEQ. Trimming pared 0 bases from V and 10 bases from J, leaving 13 bases between. The chain's CDR3 is CASSQDLGRKIQYF. The CDR3 coding sequence is TGTGCCAGCAGCCAAGATCTGGGACGGAAAATTCAGTACTTC.

The genes are TRBV4-1 and TRBJ1-3, with no clear D. This CDR3 has 15 amino acids. The ends were cut back, 3 bases at V and 0 bases at J, with 9 bases in the middle. Germline CDR1 and CDR2: MGHRA and YSYEKL. The CDR3 is CASSQEGNSGNTIYF. Here the CDR3 DNA reads TGCGCCAGCAGCCAGGAGGGTAACTCTGGAAACACCATATATTTT.

Points on this clonotype: This could be a read error, since a much larger clone is one nucleotide away. The rearrangement links TRBV10-1 to TRBJ1-5; no clear D. This CDR3 comprises 15 residues. V lost 8 bases and J 3 bases, leaving 17 bases between the germline ends. The germline V gene has CDR1 WNHNN and CDR2 SYGVQD (reference sequence). The CDR3 region is CASLRTVKDNQPQHF. CDR3 nucleotides: TGCGCCAGCCTAAGAACAGTTAAAGACAATCAGCCCCAGCATTTT.

This clonotype showed up just a few times. The junction shows a germline mismatch at one end, possibly a read error. The chain joins TRBV6-2 or TRBV6-3 to TRBJ2-7, with D hard to call. Germline V gene data show CDR1 as MNHEY and CDR2 as SVGEGT. The CDR3 consists of 13 residues. CDR3 DNA: TGTGCCAGCAGTTACTCGGACGGCTACGAGCTGTACTTC. Protein product: CASSYSDGYELYF.

On this clonotype itself: A much larger clonotype is one base distant, so this may be a read error. CDR3 DNA: TGTGCCAGCCGCTTGTTTCCTTATAGCAATCAGCCCCAGCATTTT. This encodes CASRLFPYSNQPQHF. This chain uses TRBV5-5 with TRBJ1-5, with D unresolved. Germline V gives CDR1 SGHKS, CDR2 YYEKEE (reference sequence). The CDR3 spans 15 residues. The entire variable domain, with the rest obtained from reference TRBV5-5 and TRBJ1-5, is as follows: DAGVTQSPTHLIKTRGQQVTLRCSPISGHKSVSWYQQVLGQGPQFIFQYYEKEERGRGNFPDRFSARQFPNYSSELNVNALLLGDSALYLCASRLFPYSNQPQHFGDGTRLSIL.

The chain combines TRBV15 with TRBJ1-1; 10 nucleotides line up with TRBD1. CDR1 and CDR2 from the germline V gene are LNHNV and YYDKDF (reference sequence). This CDR3 has 17 amino acids. Trimming at V came to 2 bases and at J to 5 bases, leaving 11 bases not matched to a gene. CDR3 protein: CATSRYRDRGVGTEAFF. In nucleotides, the CDR3 is TGTGCCACCAGCAGATACCGGGACAGGGGCGTGGGGACTGAAGCTTTCTTT.